The 29 T cell receptor beta chains reported below all come from one sample, sequenced in a study of T cell changes during pregnancy in multiple sclerosis. This table comes from immunoSEQ multiplex PCR, and its TCRdb copy is limited to in-frame clones, with some not included. In the table there are 55,000 to 85,000 clones, roughly 92% of which are singletons. Sequenced here: peripheral blood, sampled in the second trimester of pregnancy. The receptors shown here come from a female donor with multiple sclerosis, enrolled in a pregnancy study.

The chain recombines TRBV4-1 with TRBJ2-7, with 9 bases fitting TRBD2. Germline V gene lookup returns CDR1 MGHRA and CDR2 YSYEKL. Trimming removed 1 base from V and 2 bases from J; junction bases left unmatched: 9. The CDR3 length is 17 residues. For the CDR3, the DNA is TGCGCCAGCAGCCAAGGGGGACTAGCCCAAACACCCTACGAGCAGTACTTC. Encoded protein: CASSQGGLAQTPYEQYF.

The gene calls are TRBV4-3 and TRBJ2-7, with D maybe TRBD1 (6 bases). CDR3 length: 15 amino acids. CDR1 and CDR2 from the germline V gene are LGHNA and YSLEER. The V gene lost 4 bases and the J gene lost 1 base, with 14 bases spanning the gap. The CDR3 loop reads CASSLRGTPSYEQYF. CDR3 bases: TGCGCCAGCAGCCTGAGGGGGACACCATCCTACGAGCAGTACTTC.

This sequence joins TRBV11-3 and TRBJ2-7; 11 positions agree with TRBD1. V was pared by 3 bases and J by 6 bases, with 4 bases of the junction left unmatched. Germline CDR1 is SGHNT and CDR2 is YENEEA. The CDR3 length is 14 residues. The chain's CDR3 is CASSFGTGGPEQYF. As DNA, the CDR3 is TGTGCCAGCAGCTTCGGGACAGGGGGTCCCGAGCAGTACTTC. Drawing the rest from reference TRBV11-3 and TRBJ2-7, the complete variable domain is EAGVVQSPRYKIIEKKQPVAFWCNPISGHNTLYWYLQNLGQGPELLIRYENEEAVDDSQLPKDRFSAERLKGVDSTLKIQPAELGDSAVYLCASSFGTGGPEQYFGPGTRLTVT.

In regard to this clone: At one end, the junction sequence differs from germline, possibly due to a read error. The chain uses TRBV20-1 and TRBJ2-1; no clear D. Germline V gene data show CDR1 as DFQATT and CDR2 as SNEGSKA (reference sequence). CDR3 length: 11 amino acids. The CDR3 DNA follows: TGCAGTGCGCCTACCCCTGTTCTCAGGCTCTTC. Protein sequence: CSAPTPVLRLF.

The chain joins TRBV19 to TRBJ2-1; 14 bases line up with TRBD2. The junction had 4 bases not matched to a gene; V was cut back by 3 bases and J by 0 bases. The germline gives CDR1 LNHDA, CDR2 SQIVND (reference sequence). The CDR3 has 18 residues. The CDR3 region is CASSMGLAGVSSYNEQFF. Here the CDR3 DNA reads TGTGCCAGTAGTATGGGACTAGCGGGGGTTAGCTCCTACAATGAGCAGTTCTTC.

This sequence joins TRBV28 and TRBJ1-5; the D gene is possibly TRBD1 (6 bases). V was pared by 6 bases and J by 4 bases, with 13 bases between. Looked up from germline, CDR1 is MDHEN and CDR2 is SYDVKM. This CDR3 spans 14 amino acids. DNA for the CDR3: TGTGCCAGCAGAAGTACAGGGAGTAATCAGCCCCAGCATTTT. Protein: CASRSTGSNQPQHF. Using reference TRBV28 and TRBJ1-5 for the parts outside the CDR3, the full variable domain is DVKVTQSSRYLVKRTGEKVFLECVQDMDHENMFWYRQDPGLGLRLIYFSYDVKMKEKGDIPEGYSVSREKKERFSLILESASTNQTSMYLCASRSTGSNQPQHFGDGTRLSIL.

The chain employs TRBV23-1 and TRBJ1-2, with D tentatively TRBD1 (6 bases). TRBV23-1 has ORF status, its function being uncertain. This CDR3 has 14 amino acids. The V and J ends lost 7 bases and 2 bases respectively, with 14 bases between them. CDR3 residues: CASNREGGNYGYTF. For the CDR3, the DNA is TGCGCCAGCAATCGGGAAGGGGGAAACTATGGCTACACCTTC.

The V call is TRBV6-5, the J call TRBJ1-5; a weak D match, TRBD1 (6 bases). The CDR3 is made up of 13 amino acids. Trimming took off 6 bases at V and 4 bases at J, with 10 bases between the two ends. Germline values: CDR1 MNHEY, CDR2 SVGAGI. CDR3 region: CASSLQGNQPQHF. In nucleotides, the CDR3 is TGTGCCAGCAGCCTACAGGGAAATCAGCCCCAGCATTTT.

This clone appeared a single time. The gene calls are TRBV5-1 and TRBJ1-2, with D possibly TRBD1 on 5 matching bases. Germline CDR1 SGHRS, CDR2 YFSETQ. V lost 0 bases, J lost 4 bases, and 16 bases lay in between. The CDR3 is 16 amino acids. The CDR3 region has the DNA TGCGCCAGCAGCTTGGGTGGGGGGTCAACCACCTATGGCTACACCTTC. Translated: CASSLGGGSTTYGYTF.

J is TRBJ1-5 and V is TRBV27, with a weak D call TRBD1 (5 bases). V lost 7 bases and J 6 bases, leaving 13 bases between the germline ends. CDR3 length: 13 residues. CDR1 and CDR2 (germline): MNHEY, SMNVEV (reference sequence). CDR3 sequence: CASTWAQGQPQHF. The CDR3 region has the DNA TGTGCCAGCACATGGGCTCAGGGTCAGCCCCAGCATTTT.

The V call is TRBV4-1, the J call TRBJ1-3; TRBD1 might be the D (6 bases). Germline CDR1 reads MGHRA; CDR2 reads YSYEKL. V was cut by 2 bases and J by 0 bases, with 14 bases left in between. The CDR3 is 17 residues long. This CDR3 is CASSQTPDRISGNTIYF. The CDR3 DNA is TGCGCCAGCAGCCAAACACCGGACAGAATCTCTGGAAACACCATATATTTT.

This clone was detected only a few times. V and J are TRBV7-6 and TRBJ1-6, with D possibly TRBD1 on 5 matching bases. The CDR3 contains 14 residues. Trimming removed 5 bases at V and 13 bases at J, with 18 bases between. CDR1 is SGHVS and CDR2 is FNYEAQ in the germline V gene. The CDR3 loop reads CASSPGTGGGPLHF. Here the CDR3 DNA reads TGTGCCAGCAGCCCAGGGACGGGGGGAGGCCCCCTCCACTTT.

The J gene is TRBJ1-2, the V gene TRBV7-9, with 8 positions matching TRBD1. Trimming at V came to 2 bases and at J to 5 bases, leaving 13 bases not matched to a gene. CDR3 size: 17 residues. CDR1 and CDR2 (germline): SEHNR, FQNEAQ (reference sequence). For the CDR3, the DNA is TGTGCCAGCAGCTTAAAGGGGACAGGATTTGGTGATTATGGCTACACCTTC. Protein product: CASSLKGTGFGDYGYTF. The full variable domain, its missing parts supplied by reference TRBV7-9 and TRBJ1-2, is DTGVSQNPRHKITKRGQNVTFRCDPISEHNRLYWYRQTLGQGPEFLTYFQNEAQLEKSRLLSDRFSAERPKGSFSTLEIQRTEQGDSAMYLCASSLKGTGFGDYGYTFGSGTRLTVV.

CDR3 amino acids: CASSSPGGENSPLHF. CDR3 nucleotide sequence: TGTGCCAGCAGTTCCCCGGGGGGGGAGAATTCACCCCTCCACTTT. This chain links TRBV6-5 with TRBJ1-6, with D possibly being TRBD1 (5 bases). The CDR3 is made up of 15 amino acids. Germline CDR1 is MNHEY and CDR2 is SVGAGI. Trimming shortened V by 4 bases and J by 7 bases, and 14 bases separated the two germline ends.

The chain recombines TRBV7-2 with TRBJ2-7; D gene ambiguous. Germline CDR1 reads SGHTA; CDR2 reads FQGNSA. This CDR3 spans 14 amino acids. With 1 base removed from V and 2 bases from J, the gap between germline ends came to 9 bases. In nucleotides, the CDR3 is TGTGCCAGCAGCTTAGGCCTAGGTCCCTACGAGCAGTACTTC. It yields the protein CASSLGLGPYEQYF. The full variable domain, its missing parts supplied by reference TRBV7-2 and TRBJ2-7, is GAGVSQSPSNKVTEKGKDVELRCDPISGHTALYWYRQSLGQGLEFLIYFQGNSAPDKSGLPSDRFSAERTGGSVSTLTIQRTQQEDSAVYLCASSLGLGPYEQYFGPGTRLTVT.

The gene calls are TRBV5-4 and TRBJ1-2; 9 bases map to TRBD1. This CDR3 is 14 amino acids long. V lost 4 bases to trimming and J lost 6 bases; unmatched junction nucleotides: 7. Germline CDR1 reads SGHNT; CDR2 reads YYREEE (reference sequence). The CDR3 protein is CASSPKGQGNGYTF. The CDR3 DNA reads TGTGCCAGCAGCCCCAAGGGACAGGGTAATGGCTACACCTTC.

This clone was observed a single time. The chain recombines TRBV7-2 with TRBJ1-2, with 10 nucleotides matching TRBD1. The V gene's germline CDR1 is SGHTA and CDR2 FQGNSA. J was trimmed by 0 bases and V by 2 bases; bases with no gene match: 12. CDR3 length: 19 residues. Here the CDR3 DNA reads TGTGCCAGCAGCTTAAGGGGGGGACAGGGGCTGAAGACTAACTATGGCTACACCTTC. Translated: CASSLRGGQGLKTNYGYTF.

This sequence joins TRBV5-6 and TRBJ2-7; TRBD2 matches at 10 bases. J gave up 3 bases and V 0 bases, and 3 bases lay outside the gene matches. The CDR3 sequence is 15 residues long. The germline CDR1 and CDR2 sequences are SGHDT and YYEEEE. CDR3 bases: TGTGCCAGCAGCTTGGGTGCTAGCGGGGGCTACGAGCAGTACTTC. Residues: CASSLGASGGYEQYF.

The J gene is TRBJ1-1, the V gene TRBV9; the D gene is possibly TRBD1 (6 bases). V gave up 3 bases and J gave up 4 bases, with 13 bases separating them. The length of the CDR3 is 14 residues. Per the germline V gene, CDR1 is SGDLS and CDR2 is YYNGEE. The CDR3 region is CASSANRVFTEAFF. In nucleotides, the CDR3 is TGTGCCAGCAGCGCAAACAGGGTTTTCACTGAAGCTTTCTTT.

V is TRBV7-9 and J is TRBJ2-7, with D unresolved. The CDR3 sequence is 13 residues long. Trimming shortened V by 4 bases and J by 0 bases, and 7 bases separated the two germline ends. CDR1 is SEHNR, CDR2 FQNEAQ, per germline (reference sequence). The CDR3 coding sequence is TGTGCCAGCAGCTCCCGACTCTCCTACGAGCAGTACTTC. This codes for CASSSRLSYEQYF.

The rearrangement joins TRBV18 to TRBJ2-5; weak D call: TRBD2 (6 bases). Trimming pared 3 bases from V and 5 bases from J, leaving 16 bases between. CDR3 length: 15 amino acids. Germline V gives CDR1 KGHSH, CDR2 LQKENI. The CDR3 sequence is CASSPRRGKVETQYF. The CDR3 DNA reads TGTGCCAGCTCACCGCGACGGGGGAAGGTCGAGACCCAGTACTTC.

This clone has a single count. The chain is built from TRBV19 and TRBJ1-3; 9 nucleotides align to TRBD1. V shed 10 bases, J shed 5 bases, and the junction held 6 bases outside the gene matches. CDR3 length: 13 amino acids. CDR1 is LNHDA, CDR2 SQIVND, per germline (reference sequence). CDR3 in amino acids: CATTGQGRNTIYF. In DNA, the CDR3 is TGTGCCACAACGGGACAGGGTAGAAACACCATATATTTT.

This rearrangement joins TRBV5-1 to TRBJ2-3; D gene ambiguous. The CDR3 spans 15 residues. The germline gives CDR1 SGHRS, CDR2 YFSETQ. V shed 2 bases and J shed 2 bases, with 12 bases lying between them. The CDR3 sequence: CASSFPLTPTDTQYF. The CDR3 DNA follows: TGCGCCAGCAGCTTCCCACTAACTCCCACAGATACGCAGTATTTT. The variable domain in full, with the rest retrieved from reference TRBV5-1 and TRBJ2-3, is KAGVTQTPRYLIKTRGQQVTLSCSPISGHRSVSWYQQTPGQGLQFLFEYFSETQRNKGNFPGRFSGRQFSNSRSEMNVSTLELGDSALYLCASSFPLTPTDTQYFGPGTRLTVL.

The chain has TRBV28 and TRBJ1-2, with D unclear. The CDR3 length is 13 residues. The germline V gene has CDR1 MDHEN and CDR2 SYDVKM. With 8 bases removed from V and 2 bases from J, the gap between germline ends came to 12 bases. The DNA of the CDR3 is TGTGCCAGCCGTAAGACGGGAAACTATGGCTACACCTTC. It specifies CASRKTGNYGYTF.

The chain recombines TRBV29-1 with TRBJ2-7, with D possibly TRBD2 on 5 matching bases. This CDR3 has 13 residues. Trimming removed 7 bases at V and 3 bases at J, with 16 bases between. Germline V gene sequence: CDR1 SQVTM, CDR2 ANQGSEA. The CDR3 sequence: CSASPGGGYEQYF. CDR3 nucleotides: TGCAGCGCCAGCCCCGGAGGCGGCTACGAGCAGTACTTC.

The chain has TRBV9 and TRBJ1-4, with TRBD1 matching over 8 bases. Germline V gene data show CDR1 as SGDLS and CDR2 as YYNGEE. V dropped 3 bases and J dropped 5; count of bases not matched to a gene: 6. CDR3 size: 15 residues. CDR3 amino acids: CASSGGDRINEKLFF. The DNA of the CDR3 is TGTGCCAGCAGCGGGGGGGACAGGATCAATGAAAAACTGTTTTTT. Full variable domain (rest looked up from reference TRBV9 and TRBJ1-4): DSGVTQTPKHLITATGQRVTLRCSPRSGDLSVYWYQQSLDQGLQFLIQYYNGEERAKGNILERFSAQQFPDLHSELNLSSLELGDSALYFCASSGGDRINEKLFFGSGTQLSVL.

This chain connects TRBV7-2 to TRBJ1-6; D is ambiguous. CDR3 length: 14 residues. Looked up from germline, CDR1 is SGHTA and CDR2 is FQGNSA. Trimming removed 2 bases at V and 5 bases at J, with 7 bases between. The CDR3 bases are TGTGCCAGCAGCTTACAGGTGGATAATTCACCCCTCCACTTT. Translated, it gives CASSLQVDNSPLHF.

CDR3 nucleotide sequence: TGTGCCAGCAGCTCCCCAGAGACAGGGATCTACAATGAGCAGTTCTTC. This encodes CASSSPETGIYNEQFF. The chain recombines TRBV7-2 with TRBJ2-1; 7 nucleotides line up with TRBD1. CDR1 and CDR2 (germline): SGHTA, FQGNSA. V lost 4 bases to trimming and J lost 3 bases; unmatched junction nucleotides: 9. This CDR3 is built from 16 residues.

The rearrangement links TRBV19 to TRBJ1-5; 9 bases align to TRBD1. The CDR3 extends over 16 amino acids. With 3 bases clipped from V and 6 bases from J, the junction kept 9 bases outside the gene matches. Germline V gives CDR1 LNHDA, CDR2 SQIVND (reference sequence). CDR3 sequence: CASSMRDRVGGQPQHF. The CDR3 DNA is TGTGCCAGTAGTATGAGGGACAGGGTAGGTGGTCAGCCCCAGCATTTT.